This is a list of T cell receptor beta chains from one sample in a study of early T cells in non-severe SARS-CoV-2 infection. MiXCR, run by TCRdb on the 5' RACE reads, gives a single entry per CDR3 protein. The repertoire holds about 56,000 distinct CDR3 sequences, with roughly 16% as singletons. Source: whole blood, taken at baseline. Receptors were obtained from an adult who was a healthcare worker with PCR-confirmed SARS-CoV-2 infection or an uninfected control (not recorded which). CDR3s include the opening cysteine and the closing phenylalanine or tryptophan. A D gene is named only where the DNA matches it firmly. Clone size, where shown, is once, few, many, or a class for clones that have expanded.

d_gene	abundance	v_gene	len	j_gene	CDR3aa	CDR3nt
.	many	TRBV18	14	TRBJ1-1	CASSPNRVRGEAFF	TGTGCCAGCTCACCAAACAGGGTGAGAGGTGAAGCTTTCTTT
.	many	TRBV28	15	TRBJ2-2	CASRGKWGYTGELFF	TGTGCCAGCAGGGGAAAGTGGGGTTATACCGGGGAGCTGTTTTTT
TRBD1	few	TRBV28	17	TRBJ2-3	CASSSARLGTGEDTQYF	TGTGCCAGCAGTTCCGCCAGACTCGGGACAGGGGAAGATACGCAGTATTTT
.	few	TRBV20-1	11	TRBJ2-1	CSTDYSNEQFF	TGCAGTACAGACTACTCCAATGAGCAGTTCTTC
TRBD2	.	TRBV14	18	TRBJ2-7	CASSQDKSLAGVSYEQYF	TGTGCCAGCAGCCAAGATAAGTCCTTAGCGGGGGTTTCCTACGAGCAGTACTTC
.	.	TRBV9	16	TRBJ2-1	CASSVETGISYNEQFF	TGTGCCAGCAGCGTGGAGACAGGTATCTCCTACAATGAGCAGTTCTTC
.	many	TRBV4-2	15	TRBJ2-5	CASSQVEGGTETQYF	TGTGCCAGCAGCCAAGTTGAGGGGGGGACAGAGACCCAGTACTTC
.	.	TRBV19	14	TRBJ2-2	CASSPRMESGELFF	TGTGCCAGTAGTCCCCGAATGGAGTCCGGGGAGCTGTTTTTT
.	many	TRBV11-2	16	TRBJ2-1	CASSLLKPGINNEQFF	TGTGCCAGCAGCTTATTGAAACCCGGGATCAACAATGAGCAGTTCTTC
.	.	TRBV10-3	16	TRBJ2-3	CAISKDWLGDTDTQYF	TGTGCCATCAGTAAGGATTGGTTGGGGGACACAGATACGCAGTATTTT
TRBD2	.	TRBV5-1	16	TRBJ2-2	CASSRSGKIAPGELFF	TGCGCCAGCAGCAGAAGCGGGAAGATTGCACCCGGGGAGCTGTTTTTT
.	.	TRBV12-3/TRBV12-4	15	TRBJ2-1	CASSLGQPGKNEQFF	TGTGCCAGCAGTTTGGGGCAGCCCGGCAAAAATGAGCAGTTCTTC
.	.	TRBV20-1	12	TRBJ2-7	CSAGRDVSEQYF	TGCAGTGCGGGCAGGGACGTCAGCGAGCAGTACTTC
.	.	TRBV12-3/TRBV12-4	15	TRBJ2-1	CASSTRNVVYNEQFF	TGTGCCAGCAGTACCCGAAATGTTGTTTACAATGAGCAGTTCTTC
.	.	TRBV2	16	TRBJ2-1	CASRWTGGLAEHEQFF	TGTGCCAGCAGGTGGACAGGGGGACTAGCGGAGCATGAGCAGTTCTTC
.	few	TRBV11-2	14	TRBJ2-7	CASRPPGRTYEQYF	TGTGCCAGCAGGCCCCCGGGACGGACCTACGAGCAGTACTTC
.	many	TRBV7-3	12	TRBJ2-5	CASSEDQETQYF	TGTGCCAGCAGCGAAGACCAAGAGACCCAGTACTTC
.	few	TRBV27	13	TRBJ2-7	CASSGGTLYEQYF	TGTGCCAGCAGTGGCGGGACACTCTACGAGCAGTACTTC
.	many	TRBV4-2	18	TRBJ2-3	CASSQGVSLRSHTDTQYF	TGTGCCAGCAGCCAAGGAGTTAGTTTGCGGTCCCACACAGATACGCAGTATTTT
TRBD2	few	TRBV11-2	14	TRBJ2-1	CASRLKRELGEQFF	TGTGCCAGCAGGTTAAAGCGGGAGTTAGGGGAGCAGTTCTTC
.	.	TRBV9	9	TRBJ1-1	CASSEGAFF	TGTGCCAGCAGCGAGGGAGCTTTCTTT
.	many	TRBV7-9	10	TRBJ2-7	CASKDTVARF	TGTGCCAGCAAGGACACCGTGGCGCGATTC
.	.	TRBV9	11	TRBJ2-1	CASSRTNEQFF	TGTGCCAGCAGCAGAACCAATGAGCAGTTCTTC
TRBD1	.	TRBV5-1	14	TRBJ1-2	CATNRDREVGGYTF	TGCGCCACGAACAGGGACAGGGAGGTTGGTGGCTACACCTTC
.	few	TRBV29-1	12	TRBJ1-2	CSIPHAPYGYTF	TGCAGCATTCCCCATGCCCCCTATGGCTACACCTTC
TRBD1	many	TRBV4-1	14	TRBJ2-1	CASSQGTGDNEQFF	TGCGCCAGCAGCCAAGGAACAGGGGACAATGAGCAGTTCTTC
.	.	TRBV28	13	TRBJ1-1	CASKLGGGTEAFF	TGTGCCAGCAAACTGGGGGGAGGCACTGAAGCTTTCTTT
.	.	TRBV10-2	12	TRBJ2-5	CASSEPLSTQYF	TGCGCCAGCAGTGAGCCTCTGTCGACCCAGTACTTC
TRBD2	.	TRBV12-3/TRBV12-4	18	TRBJ2-5	CASRPAGTSGGGQETQYF	TGTGCCAGCAGACCCGCCGGGACTAGCGGGGGGGGTCAAGAGACCCAGTACTTC
.	.	TRBV10-3	11	TRBJ2-3	CAIGPTDTQYF	TGTGCCATCGGGCCGACAGATACGCAGTATTTT
.	few	TRBV4-1	13	TRBJ2-3	CASGLEAADTQYF	TGCGCCAGCGGGCTCGAGGCCGCAGATACGCAGTATTTT
.	.	TRBV9	14	TRBJ1-3	CASSAGSSGNTIYF	TGTGCCAGCAGCGCAGGGAGCTCTGGAAACACCATATATTTT
.	few	TRBV12-3/TRBV12-4	13	TRBJ2-2	CASRTARGGELFF	TGTGCCAGCAGAACGGCCCGCGGCGGGGAGCTGTTTTTT
TRBD2	few	TRBV6-2/TRBV6-3	17	TRBJ2-1	CASSYLAGVSSYNEQFF	TGTGCCAGCAGTTACTTGGCGGGGGTCAGCTCCTACAATGAGCAGTTCTTC
.	few	TRBV28	14	TRBJ1-6	CASSLVRVGSPLHF	TGTGCCAGCAGTTTAGTCAGGGTTGGTTCACCCCTCCACTTT
TRBD2	few	TRBV28	16	TRBJ2-5	CASSPSGAGGGETQYF	TGTGCCAGCAGCCCTTCTGGCGCGGGGGGAGGAGAGACCCAGTACTTC
.	many	TRBV12-3/TRBV12-4	14	TRBJ2-2	CASSQVANTGELFF	TGTGCCAGCAGTCAGGTCGCGAACACCGGGGAGCTGTTTTTT
.	few	TRBV11-2	12	TRBJ2-3	CASSQHTDTQYF	TGTGCCAGCAGCCAACACACAGATACGCAGTATTTT
.	many	TRBV9	14	TRBJ2-7	CASSVEASSYEQYF	TGTGCCAGCAGCGTAGAGGCCAGCTCCTACGAGCAGTACTTC
.	many	TRBV5-1	11	TRBJ1-1	CASSFRERAFF	TGCGCCAGCAGCTTTAGGGAGCGAGCTTTCTTT
TRBD2	many	TRBV11-2	17	TRBJ2-1	CASTLPLGGNSYNEQFF	TGTGCCAGCACCCTACCCTTGGGGGGGAACTCCTACAATGAGCAGTTCTTC
.	few	TRBV2	13	TRBJ2-1	CASVLVAGVPQFF	TGTGCCAGCGTTCTGGTCGCCGGGGTCCCTCAGTTCTTC
.	.	TRBV9	15	TRBJ2-5	CASSVEVGLTVTQYF	TGTGCCAGCAGCGTAGAGGTTGGCCTCACCGTGACCCAGTACTTC
.	few	TRBV2	14	TRBJ2-5	CASSSAQRAETQYF	TGTGCCAGCAGTTCCGCCCAGCGGGCTGAGACCCAGTACTTC